This paragraph reports one T cell receptor beta chain. Its antigen remains unidentified. At the DNA level, this CDR3 is encoded by other sequences in the same sample as well. This entry comes from a study of cytomegalovirus exposure and HLA in healthy donors. Regarding the study as a whole: The tendency of first-cohort TCR clusters to co-occur in the 120 or so validation repertoires was the finding of a later analysis. Most sequenced TCRs were rare (though some public TCRs occurred in many donors).

Sequenced by immunoSEQ multiplex PCR; TCRdb stores in-frame clones only, minus some. The sample has roughly 180,000 clones, about 89% seen once. This CDR3 region has 14 residues. V gave up 5 bases and J gave up 2 bases, with 10 bases separating them. CDR1 and CDR2 (germline): SGHVS, FNYEAQ. This TCR derives from a young man in good health and CMV-seropositive. Sequencing used PBMCs. The chain has TRBV7-6 and TRBJ1-5, with D maybe TRBD1 (6 bases). The CDR3 is CASSLRQGNQPQHF. The CDR3 nucleotides read TGTGCCAGCAGCCTTAGACAGGGCAATCAGCCCCAGCATTTT.